The table lists the clone carrying this TCR beta chain with a few counts. Antigen unknown. The data were taken from a study of T-cell memory formation after mild COVID-19. Constant-segment primers and 5'RACE yielded cDNA libraries for TCR alpha and TCR beta, each carrying sample barcodes and UMIs. TCRdb independently ran MiXCR on the 5' RACE reads; one entry per CDR3 protein. The sample lists about 430,000 distinct CDR3 sequences, 20% to 25% occurring once. Regarding the study as a whole: That cross-reactive memory joined was suggested by some responding clones appearing in pre-infection memory.

The CDR3 is 13 amino acids. V lost 5 bases to trimming and J lost 14 bases; unmatched junction nucleotides: 10. The TCR sequence derives from an adult woman who had mild COVID-19 (a few samples of this study predate the infection). Cell type and time point are not known. The rearrangement uses TRBV12-3 or TRBV12-4 and TRBJ2-2, with 8 bases identical to TRBD1. The sequencing sample was made of PBMCs or a T cell subset sorted from them (not recorded which). The DNA for the CDR3 is TGTGCCAGCAGTCGGGATGGACAGGGCACCCTGTTTTTT. Its translation is CASSRDGQGTLFF.